One sample yielded the 27 T cell receptor beta chains listed below, sequenced in a study of OX40 agonist ivuxolimab in advanced cancers. The table came from immunoSEQ multiplex PCR; TCRdb's copy has only in-frame clones and leaves some out. The sample has approximately 100,000 clones; roughly 91% are singletons. The sequencing here drew on CD4+ or CD8+ T cells sorted from blood, taken in a trial of the OX40 agonist ivuxolimab. The source of these receptors is an adult with an advanced solid tumor such as melanoma, head and neck, liver or kidney cancer.

The J gene is TRBJ2-1, the V gene TRBV28, with D perhaps TRBD1 or TRBD2 (5 bases each). Trimming stripped 2 bases from V and 8 bases from J, with 13 bases between. Germline V gene lookup returns CDR1 MDHEN and CDR2 SYDVKM. The CDR3 spans 14 residues. The CDR3 region has the DNA TGTGCCAGCAGTTTAAGCAGCAGGGACGATGAGCAGTTCTTC. Translated: CASSLSSRDDEQFF.

This chain connects TRBV19 to TRBJ1-4; D possibly corresponds to TRBD1 (5 bases). The V gene's germline CDR1 is LNHDA and CDR2 SQIVND (reference sequence). Trimming removed 8 bases at V and 2 bases at J, with 12 bases between. The CDR3 extends over 14 amino acids. This CDR3 reads CASGSRGTNEKLFF. Here the CDR3 DNA reads TGTGCCAGTGGCTCGAGGGGCACTAATGAAAAACTGTTTTTT.

The chain combines TRBV28 with TRBJ2-7; TRBD2 aligns across 12 bases. Germline V gene sequence: CDR1 MDHEN, CDR2 SYDVKM. Germline trimming cut 7 bases from V and 4 bases from J; bases unmatched to any gene: 8. The CDR3 extends over 15 amino acids. CDR3 protein: CASTGALAGGYEQYF. CDR3 nucleotide sequence: TGTGCCAGCACCGGTGCCCTAGCGGGAGGGTACGAGCAGTACTTC. The complete variable domain, with remaining parts taken from reference TRBV28 and TRBJ2-7, reads DVKVTQSSRYLVKRTGEKVFLECVQDMDHENMFWYRQDPGLGLRLIYFSYDVKMKEKGDIPEGYSVSREKKERFSLILESASTNQTSMYLCASTGALAGGYEQYFGPGTRLTVT.

The chain uses TRBV15 and TRBJ1-4; D uncertain. Deletions cut 0 bases from V and 5 bases from J, with 10 bases between. Looked up from germline, CDR1 is LNHNV and CDR2 is YYDKDF (reference sequence). The CDR3 spans 15 residues. The CDR3 region has the DNA TGTGCCACCAGCAGAGATTCAGGCCAGAATGAAAAACTGTTTTTT. Amino acid sequence: CATSRDSGQNEKLFF.

The gene calls are TRBV9 and TRBJ2-3; D not resolved. This CDR3 is 14 amino acids long. Between the trimmed V and J ends, which lost 0 bases and 4 bases, there was a span of 9 bases. Germline loops: CDR1 SGDLS, CDR2 YYNGEE. The chain's CDR3 is CASSVGGSPDTQYF. The CDR3 DNA sequence: TGTGCCAGCAGCGTAGGTGGCTCCCCAGATACGCAGTATTTT.

A few counts support this clone. This chain links TRBV7-7 with TRBJ2-5, with 9 bases fitting TRBD1. Trimming took 5 bases from V and 3 from J; bases not matched to a gene: 7. The CDR3 consists of 15 residues. Germline V CDR1 and CDR2: SSHAT, FNYEAQ (reference sequence). The DNA of the CDR3 is TGTGCCAGCAGCATCTCCGGGACAGGGAAAGAGACCCAGTACTTC. It encodes CASSISGTGKETQYF.

This chain joins TRBV7-9 and TRBJ2-5; D might be TRBD2 (5 bases). Germline loops: CDR1 SEHNR, CDR2 FQNEAQ (reference sequence). The CDR3 is made up of 10 amino acids. Trimming shortened V by 8 bases and J by 5 bases, and 6 bases separated the two germline ends. The DNA of the CDR3 is TGTGCCAGCGAGCGGGAGACCCAGTACTTC. Encoded protein: CASERETQYF.

The chain joins TRBV5-1 to TRBJ2-5; 13 bases match TRBD2. The germline gives CDR1 SGHRS, CDR2 YFSETQ. The CDR3 covers 15 residues. Trimming removed 2 bases from V and 5 bases from J; junction bases left unmatched: 3. The CDR3 DNA reads TGCGCCAGCAGCTTACTAGCGGGAGGGCAGGAGACCCAGTACTTC. Its protein product is CASSLLAGGQETQYF. Complete variable domain (other parts from reference TRBV5-1 and TRBJ2-5): KAGVTQTPRYLIKTRGQQVTLSCSPISGHRSVSWYQQTPGQGLQFLFEYFSETQRNKGNFPGRFSGRQFSNSRSEMNVSTLELGDSALYLCASSLLAGGQETQYFGPGTRLLVL.

The chain combines TRBV18 with TRBJ1-2; no clear D gene. The CDR3 spans 15 residues. V lost 0 bases to trimming and J lost 2 bases, with 10 bases between them. The germline CDR1 and CDR2 sequences are KGHSH and LQKENI. The CDR3 sequence: CASSPPAQQNYGYTF. CDR3 nucleotides: TGTGCCAGCTCACCACCGGCACAGCAGAACTATGGCTACACCTTC.

The V and J genes are TRBV6-5 and TRBJ1-5; perhaps TRBD1 as D (5 bases). The CDR3 is 14 residues long. Trimming cost V 7 bases and J 4 bases, with 14 bases left between them. From germline, CDR1 is MNHEY and CDR2 SVGAGI. Written as DNA, the CDR3 is TGTGCCAGCACCTCCGGGGGAGGGAATCAGCCCCAGCATTTT. Its translation is CASTSGGGNQPQHF.

This sequence joins TRBV19 and TRBJ2-1; the D gene could be TRBD1 or TRBD2 (5 bases each). The CDR3 is 16 amino acids. V shed 6 bases and J shed 2 bases, with 17 bases lying between them. Germline-derived CDR1 and CDR2 are LNHDA and SQIVND (reference sequence). Here the CDR3 DNA reads TGTGCCAGTAGGCAACCCGGGACCGAGGCCTACAATGAGCAGTTCTTC. Encoded protein: CASRQPGTEAYNEQFF.

The J gene is TRBJ1-1, the V gene TRBV7-9; 10 positions match TRBD1. Germline loops: CDR1 SEHNR, CDR2 FQNEAQ (reference sequence). This CDR3 has 15 amino acids. V shed 5 bases, J shed 1 base, and the junction held 4 bases outside the gene matches. CDR3 nucleotide sequence: TGTGCCAGCAGCCGTGACAGGGGGCAGAACACTGAAGCTTTCTTT. As protein: CASSRDRGQNTEAFF.

V usage is TRBV9 and J usage is TRBJ2-5; D uncertain. The CDR3 covers 16 residues. Between the trimmed V and J ends, which lost 0 bases and 3 bases, there was a span of 15 bases. CDR1 is SGDLS and CDR2 is YYNGEE in the germline V gene. The CDR3, as DNA: TGTGCCAGCAGCGTAGCTGGGAACGGGCTTGAAGAGACCCAGTACTTC. Residues: CASSVAGNGLEETQYF. Supplemented by reference TRBV9 and TRBJ2-5, the full variable domain reads DSGVTQTPKHLITATGQRVTLRCSPRSGDLSVYWYQQSLDQGLQFLIQYYNGEERAKGNILERFSAQQFPDLHSELNLSSLELGDSALYFCASSVAGNGLEETQYFGPGTRLLVL.

The rearrangement links TRBV7-8 to TRBJ2-2, with a tentative D call TRBD2 (6 bases). With 2 bases removed from V and 7 bases from J, the gap between germline ends came to 26 bases. The CDR3 has 19 residues. CDR1 is SGHVS and CDR2 is FQNEAQ in the germline V gene. For the CDR3, the DNA is TGTGCCAGCAGCTTAATGGCGCGGGGCGGGAAAGGTTCAAGCGGGGAGCTGTTTTTT. Encoded protein: CASSLMARGGKGSSGELFF.

This clone appeared once. This chain joins TRBV5-1 and TRBJ2-1, with 9 bases fitting TRBD2. J was trimmed by 5 bases and V by 1 base; bases with no gene match: 4. CDR1 and CDR2 from the germline V gene are SGHRS and YFSETQ. The CDR3 is made up of 15 amino acids. Here the CDR3 reads CASSLSAGGHNEQFF. The CDR3 DNA is TGCGCCAGCAGCTTGTCGGCGGGAGGGCACAATGAGCAGTTCTTC. The full variable domain, with the rest looked up from reference TRBV5-1 and TRBJ2-1, is KAGVTQTPRYLIKTRGQQVTLSCSPISGHRSVSWYQQTPGQGLQFLFEYFSETQRNKGNFPGRFSGRQFSNSRSEMNVSTLELGDSALYLCASSLSAGGHNEQFFGPGTRLTVL.

The chain recombines TRBV27 with TRBJ2-2, with 7 bases identical to TRBD2. After removal of 3 bases from V and 2 bases from J, the junction contained 6 bases not matched to a gene. Per the germline V gene, CDR1 is MNHEY and CDR2 is SMNVEV (reference sequence). This CDR3 has 16 amino acids. CDR3 coding DNA: TGTGCCAGCAGTTTTGGCGGGAGCGCTAACACCGGGGAGCTGTTTTTT. Translated: CASSFGGSANTGELFF.

V gene TRBV19 combines with J gene TRBJ2-2, with TRBD1 identical over 7 bases. The CDR3 consists of 15 residues. Germline CDR1 and CDR2: LNHDA and SQIVND (reference sequence). Trimming cost V 0 bases and J 3 bases; bases outside gene matches: 1. The CDR3 region is CASSIEGGDTGELFF. The CDR3 nucleotides read TGTGCCAGTAGTATAGAAGGGGGCGACACCGGGGAGCTGTTTTTT.

The genes are TRBV19 and TRBJ2-1; D perhaps matches TRBD1 (5 bases). The CDR3 is made up of 15 amino acids. Trimming pared 1 base from V and 10 bases from J, leaving 17 bases between. The V gene's germline CDR1 is LNHDA and CDR2 SQIVND (reference sequence). The CDR3: CASSIVGQGSSEQFF. CDR3 sequence (DNA): TGTGCCAGTAGTATAGTAGGGCAGGGCTCCAGCGAGCAGTTCTTC.

The chain uses TRBV6-4 and TRBJ2-2; TRBD1 agrees at 7 bases. CDR1 MRHNA and CDR2 SNTAGT come from the germline V gene. The CDR3 has 14 residues. J gave up 1 base and V 9 bases, and 5 bases lay outside the gene matches. The CDR3, as DNA: TGTGCCAGTAAGGGGGACAGGAACACCGGGGAGCTGTTTTTT. Its translation is CASKGDRNTGELFF.

This clone was seen more than once but under ten times. The chain uses TRBV9 and TRBJ2-5, with a possible D match to TRBD1 (6 bases). Germline CDR1 SGDLS, CDR2 YYNGEE. This CDR3 is built from 14 residues. The V gene lost 4 bases and the J gene lost 1 base, with 11 bases spanning the gap. CDR3 region: CASSSGTLQETQYF. The CDR3, as DNA: TGTGCCAGCAGCTCCGGGACACTCCAAGAGACCCAGTACTTC.

The chain combines TRBV6-6 with TRBJ1-2; D is uncertain. Trimming cost V 2 bases and J 7 bases, with 11 bases left between them. Germline-derived CDR1 and CDR2 are MNHNY and SVGAGI (reference sequence). The CDR3 runs to 13 residues. The chain's CDR3 is CASSYSGESGYTF. DNA of the CDR3: TGTGCCAGCAGTTACAGCGGGGAAAGTGGCTACACCTTC.

This clone was picked up a small number of times. The chain employs TRBV11-2 and TRBJ1-1; D unresolved. Germline V gene sequence: CDR1 SGHAT, CDR2 FQNNGV. Trimming stripped 2 bases from V and 7 bases from J, with 11 bases between. This CDR3 is built from 13 residues. The CDR3 DNA reads as TGTGCCAGCAGCTTATTTGGGAGAAATGAAGCTTTCTTT. It encodes CASSLFGRNEAFF.

The V call is TRBV5-4, the J call TRBJ2-5; 7 nucleotides match TRBD1. Germline assignment: CDR1 SGHNT and CDR2 YYREEE (reference sequence). The CDR3 sequence is 14 residues long. V shed 6 bases and J 4 bases; nucleotides not matched to a gene: 9. The CDR3 DNA reads as TGTGCCAGCAAGGGGGACAGATTTACAGAGACCCAGTACTTC. It translates to CASKGDRFTETQYF.

This clone showed up just a few times. V usage is TRBV6-1 and J usage is TRBJ1-5; D remains unclear. Trimming removed 7 bases from V and 7 bases from J, with 11 bases in between. This CDR3 spans 12 amino acids. The germline V gene has CDR1 MNHNS and CDR2 SASEGT. In DNA form, the CDR3 reads TGTGCCAGCATGGGTATGAGCCAGCCCCAGCATTTT. It specifies CASMGMSQPQHF.

The gene calls are TRBV5-8 and TRBJ2-3, with TRBD2 matching 11 bases. This CDR3 comprises 17 residues. The germline CDR1 and CDR2 sequences are SGHTS and YDEGEE. V was pared by 2 bases and J by 2 bases, with 7 bases of the junction left unmatched. This CDR3 is CASSFGRLAGTTDTQYF. CDR3 bases: TGTGCCAGCAGCTTCGGGAGACTAGCGGGGACCACAGATACGCAGTATTTT. Filled out from reference TRBV5-8 and TRBJ2-3, the complete variable domain reads EAGVTQSPTHLIKTRGQQATLRCSPISGHTSVYWYQQALGLGLQFLLWYDEGEERNRGNFPPRFSGRQFPNYSSELNVNALELEDSALYLCASSFGRLAGTTDTQYFGPGTRLTVL.

V gene TRBV6-5 combines with J gene TRBJ1-5; 7 nucleotides align to TRBD1. V lost 5 bases and J lost 3; bases outside the gene matches: 4. The CDR3 loop spans 14 amino acids. The germline gives CDR1 MNHEY, CDR2 SVGAGI. This CDR3 is CASSRTGVNQPQHF. CDR3 DNA sequence: TGTGCCAGCAGTCGGACAGGCGTCAATCAGCCCCAGCATTTT.

This chain uses TRBV2 with TRBJ1-6, with 8 bases that match TRBD1. The germline V gene encodes CDR1 SNHLY and CDR2 FYNNEI. V trimming: 3 bases; J trimming: 9 bases; junction bases outside the gene matches: 7. The CDR3 is 15 residues long. As DNA, the CDR3 is TGTGCCAGCAGTGACGTACAGGGGGTAATTTCACCCCTCCACTTT. This sequence encodes CASSDVQGVISPLHF. The entire variable domain, with the rest obtained from reference TRBV2 and TRBJ1-6, is as follows: EPEVTQTPSHQVTQMGQEVILRCVPISNHLYFYWYRQILGQKVEFLVSFYNNEISEKSEIFDDQFSVERPDGSNFTLKIRSTKLEDSAMYFCASSDVQGVISPLHFGNGTRLTVT.